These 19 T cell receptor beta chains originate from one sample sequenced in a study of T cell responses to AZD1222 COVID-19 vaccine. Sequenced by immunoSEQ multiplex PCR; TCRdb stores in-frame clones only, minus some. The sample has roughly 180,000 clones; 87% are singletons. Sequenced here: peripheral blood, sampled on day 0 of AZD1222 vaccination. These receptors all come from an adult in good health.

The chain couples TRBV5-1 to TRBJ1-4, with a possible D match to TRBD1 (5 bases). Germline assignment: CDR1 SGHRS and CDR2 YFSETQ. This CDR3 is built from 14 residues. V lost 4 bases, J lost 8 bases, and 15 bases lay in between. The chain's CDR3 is CASSHLPRDEKLFF. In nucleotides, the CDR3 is TGCGCCAGCAGCCACCTCCCCCGGGACGAAAAACTGTTTTTT.

DNA for the CDR3: TGTGCCAGCAGCGGGTGGACGGGTATAGAGACCCAGTACTTC. It translates to CASSGWTGIETQYF. This chain joins TRBV21-1 and TRBJ2-5. TRBV21-1 is a pseudogene locus. The CDR3 consists of 14 residues.

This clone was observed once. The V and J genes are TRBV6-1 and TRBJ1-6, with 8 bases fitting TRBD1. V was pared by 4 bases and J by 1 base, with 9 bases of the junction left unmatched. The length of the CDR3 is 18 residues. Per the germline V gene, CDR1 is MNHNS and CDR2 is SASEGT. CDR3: CASSATRDRRSYNSPLHF. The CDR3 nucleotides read TGTGCCAGCAGTGCGACCCGGGACAGGAGGTCCTATAATTCACCCCTCCACTTT.

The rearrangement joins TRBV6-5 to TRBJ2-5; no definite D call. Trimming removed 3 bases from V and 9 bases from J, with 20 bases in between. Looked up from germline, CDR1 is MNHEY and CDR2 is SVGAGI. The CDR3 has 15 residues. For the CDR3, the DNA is TGTGCCAGCAGTTATGGCCAGTTGGGAAAGAGTCCCCAGTACTTC. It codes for CASSYGQLGKSPQYF.

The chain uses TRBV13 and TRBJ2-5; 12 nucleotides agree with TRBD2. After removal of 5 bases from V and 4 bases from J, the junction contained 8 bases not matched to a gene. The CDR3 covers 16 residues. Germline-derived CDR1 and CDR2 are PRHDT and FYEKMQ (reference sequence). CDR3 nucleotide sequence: TGTGCCAGCAGCCCTCGGACTAGCGGGGAAGTAGAGACCCAGTACTTC. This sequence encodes CASSPRTSGEVETQYF.

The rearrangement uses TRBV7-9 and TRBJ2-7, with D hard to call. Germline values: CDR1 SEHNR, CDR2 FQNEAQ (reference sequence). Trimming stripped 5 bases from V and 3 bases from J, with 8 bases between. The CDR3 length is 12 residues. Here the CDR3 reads CASSPENYEQYF. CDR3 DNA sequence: TGTGCCAGCAGCCCTGAAAACTACGAGCAGTACTTC.

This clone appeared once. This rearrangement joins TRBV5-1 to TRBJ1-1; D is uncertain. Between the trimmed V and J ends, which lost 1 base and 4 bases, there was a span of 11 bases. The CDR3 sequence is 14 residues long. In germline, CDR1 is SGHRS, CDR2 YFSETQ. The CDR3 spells CASSLTPTATEAFF. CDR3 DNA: TGCGCCAGCAGCTTGACCCCGACGGCCACTGAAGCTTTCTTT.

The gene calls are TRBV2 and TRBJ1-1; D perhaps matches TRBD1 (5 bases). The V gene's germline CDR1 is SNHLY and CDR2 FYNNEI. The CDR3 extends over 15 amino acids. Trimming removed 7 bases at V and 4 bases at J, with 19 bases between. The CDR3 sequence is CASTHGGSLGTEAFF. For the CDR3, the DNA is TGTGCCAGCACCCACGGGGGGTCTTTGGGCACTGAAGCTTTCTTT.

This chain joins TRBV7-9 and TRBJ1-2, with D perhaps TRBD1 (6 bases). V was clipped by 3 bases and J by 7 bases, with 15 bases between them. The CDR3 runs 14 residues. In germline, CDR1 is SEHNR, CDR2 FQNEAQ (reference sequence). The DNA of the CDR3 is TGTGCCAGCAGCTTGGAGGGGGGCATTAGTGGCTACACCTTC. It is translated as CASSLEGGISGYTF.

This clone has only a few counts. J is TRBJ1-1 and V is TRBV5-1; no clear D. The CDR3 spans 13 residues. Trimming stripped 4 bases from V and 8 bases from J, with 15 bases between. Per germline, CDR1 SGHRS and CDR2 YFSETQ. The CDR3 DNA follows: TGCGCCAGCAGCCCCTTAGATTCCTTAGAAGCTTTCTTT. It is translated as CASSPLDSLEAFF.

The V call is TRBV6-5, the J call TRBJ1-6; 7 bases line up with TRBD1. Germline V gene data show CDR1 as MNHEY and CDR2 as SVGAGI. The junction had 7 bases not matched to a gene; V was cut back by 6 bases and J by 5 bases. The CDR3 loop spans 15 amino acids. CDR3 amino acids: CASRVDRVDNSPLHF. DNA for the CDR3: TGTGCCAGCAGAGTAGACAGGGTAGATAATTCACCCCTCCACTTT.

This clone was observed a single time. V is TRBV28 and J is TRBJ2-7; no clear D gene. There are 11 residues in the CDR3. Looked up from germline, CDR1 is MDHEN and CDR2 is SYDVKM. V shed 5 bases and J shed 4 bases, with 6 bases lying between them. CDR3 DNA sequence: TGTGCCAGCAGTATTAGATACGAGCAGTACTTC. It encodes CASSIRYEQYF.

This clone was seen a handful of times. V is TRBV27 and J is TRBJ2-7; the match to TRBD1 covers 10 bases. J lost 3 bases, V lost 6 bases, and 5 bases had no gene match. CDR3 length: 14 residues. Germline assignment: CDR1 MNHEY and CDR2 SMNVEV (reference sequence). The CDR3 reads CASRRGQGVYEQYF. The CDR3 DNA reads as TGTGCCAGCAGGCGAGGACAGGGGGTCTACGAGCAGTACTTC.

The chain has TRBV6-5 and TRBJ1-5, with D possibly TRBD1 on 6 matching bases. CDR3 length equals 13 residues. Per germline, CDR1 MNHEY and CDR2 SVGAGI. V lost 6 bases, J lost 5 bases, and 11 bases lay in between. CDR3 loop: CASRSDRHQPQHF. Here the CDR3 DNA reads TGTGCCAGCAGATCGGACAGACATCAGCCCCAGCATTTT.

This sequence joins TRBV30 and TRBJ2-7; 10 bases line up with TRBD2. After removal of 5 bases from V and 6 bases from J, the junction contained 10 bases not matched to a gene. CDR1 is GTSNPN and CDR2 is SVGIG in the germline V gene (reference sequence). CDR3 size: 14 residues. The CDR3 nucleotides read TGTGCCTGGGCGTTGAGCGGGAGGGCGTCCGAGCAGTACTTC. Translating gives CAWALSGRASEQYF.

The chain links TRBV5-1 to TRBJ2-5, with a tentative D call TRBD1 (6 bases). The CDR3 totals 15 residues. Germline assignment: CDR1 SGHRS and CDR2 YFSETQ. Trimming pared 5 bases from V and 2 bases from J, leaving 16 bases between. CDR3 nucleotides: TGCGCCAGCAGTCCGACAGGAGGACGGCAAGAGACCCAGTACTTC. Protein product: CASSPTGGRQETQYF.

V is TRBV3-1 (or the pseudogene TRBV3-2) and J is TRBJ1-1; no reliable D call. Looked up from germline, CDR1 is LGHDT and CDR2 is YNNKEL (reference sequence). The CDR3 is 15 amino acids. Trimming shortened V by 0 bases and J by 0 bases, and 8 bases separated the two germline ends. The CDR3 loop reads CASSQDFRVNTEAFF. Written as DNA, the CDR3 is TGTGCCAGCAGCCAAGATTTTAGGGTGAACACTGAAGCTTTCTTT.

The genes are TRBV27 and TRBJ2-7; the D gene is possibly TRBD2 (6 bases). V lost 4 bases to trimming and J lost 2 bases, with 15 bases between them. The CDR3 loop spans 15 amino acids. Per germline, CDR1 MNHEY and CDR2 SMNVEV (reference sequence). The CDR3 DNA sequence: TGTGCCAGCAGTTCAGCGGGCAAAAGGCCCTACGAGCAGTACTTC. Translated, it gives CASSSAGKRPYEQYF.

Here the CDR3 DNA reads TGCAGCGGGGTGGGACTAGCGGGAGAGAGCTCCTACAATGAGCAGTTCTTC. It encodes CSGVGLAGESSYNEQFF. The chain employs TRBV29-1 and TRBJ2-1, with 14 bases aligning to TRBD2. From germline, CDR1 is SQVTM and CDR2 ANQGSEA. V shed 7 bases and J 0 bases; nucleotides not matched to a gene: 8. The CDR3 is made up of 17 amino acids.